The T cell receptor beta chain described here comes from a study of radiotherapy plus CTLA-4 blockade in lung cancer. Repertoires were generated with immunoSEQ multiplex PCR, while TCRdb's copy carries only in-frame clones and drops some. Of 50,000 to 70,000 clones listed, around four fifths are singletons. Findings and caveats of the study: With interferon-beta, early dynamics of blood T cell clones were reported to best predict response.

In the case of this clone: Its specificity is unknown.

Germline assignment: CDR1 MDHEN and CDR2 SYDVKM. The CDR3 runs 15 residues. V was shortened by 4 bases and J by 4 bases, with 16 bases between the two germline ends. The gene calls are TRBV28 and TRBJ2-5; a weak D match, TRBD2 (6 bases). The receptor's source is a human donor with non-small cell lung cancer whose response to radiotherapy plus ipilimumab could not be evaluated. The sequencing used peripheral blood, collected from a patient treated with radiotherapy plus ipilimumab. The CDR3 protein is CASSSPTRSGETQYF. The CDR3 nucleotides read TGTGCCAGCAGTTCCCCGACTAGATCAGGAGAGACCCAGTACTTC.